This section outlines one T cell receptor (beta chain) sequence together with its context. Its specificity is not known. The sample comes from a study of beta chain features in type 1 diabetes. Whole-study findings and limits: Short templates might get an advantage during PCR, and this would be equal in patients and controls. More deletions and fewer insertions at VDJ junctions were found in patients with type 1 diabetes. All four CD4+ subsets from Type 1 diabetes patients carried moderately but significantly shorter TCRB CDR3s. The question of HLA type influencing TCRB rearrangement was one that remained unresolved here.

The CDR3 runs to 13 residues. Deletions cut 5 bases from V and 6 bases from J, with 10 bases between. Germline-derived CDR1 and CDR2 are SGHTA and FQGTGA. About 120 mL of blood, on average, came from one heparinised draw per donor. Sequencing targeted expressed TCRB transcripts, as all isolated RNA had been reverse transcribed. The repertoire was sequenced with immunoSEQ multiplex PCR; TCRdb's copy has only in-frame clones and lacks some. The sample holds 600,000 to 700,000 clones; roughly 12% are singletons and the top ten take around 0.12%. The rearrangement uses TRBV7-3 and TRBJ2-2, with D unclear. Sequenced material: naive CD4+ T cells from blood. This TCR came from a man younger than 40 with type 1 diabetes. The CDR3 loop is CASSLAVAGELFF. As DNA, the CDR3 is TGTGCCAGCAGCCTTGCGGTCGCCGGGGAGCTGTTTTTT. The full variable domain, completed using reference TRBV7-3 and TRBJ2-2, is GAGVSQTPSNKVTEKGKYVELRCDPISGHTALYWYRQSLGQGPEFLIYFQGTGAADDSGLPNDRFFAVRPEGSVSTLKIQRTERGDSAVYLCASSLAVAGELFFGEGSRLTVL.